This T cell receptor (beta chain) was found in a study of cytomegalovirus exposure and HLA in healthy donors. V shed 8 bases and J shed 6 bases, with 10 bases lying between them. This CDR3 spans 11 amino acids. The germline V gene has CDR1 SNHLY and CDR2 FYNNEI. Using immunoSEQ multiplex PCR, the repertoire was profiled, and TCRdb retains in-frame clones only, with some absent. The sample lists 100,000 to 150,000 clones; around nine tenths were seen once. Specimen: PBMCs. This TCR came from a man under 40 in good health and CMV-seronegative. The genes are TRBV2 and TRBJ1-1; D possibly corresponds to TRBD1 (5 bases). CDR3 amino acids: CASQGGAEAFF. In DNA, the CDR3 is TGTGCCAGCCAGGGCGGTGCTGAAGCTTTCTTT.